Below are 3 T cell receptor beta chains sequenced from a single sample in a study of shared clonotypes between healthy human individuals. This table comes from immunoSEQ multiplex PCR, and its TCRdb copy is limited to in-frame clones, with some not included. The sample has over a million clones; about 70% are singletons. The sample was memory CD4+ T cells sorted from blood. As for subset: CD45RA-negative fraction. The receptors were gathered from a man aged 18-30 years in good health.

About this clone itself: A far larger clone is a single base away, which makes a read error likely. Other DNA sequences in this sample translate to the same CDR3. CDR3 protein: CAWSGRSEKLFF. The CDR3 nucleotides are TGTGCCTGGAGCGGGCGCAGTGAAAAACTGTTTTTT. J is TRBJ1-4 and V is TRBV30; D is uncertain. The V gene's germline CDR1 is GTSNPN and CDR2 SVGIG (reference sequence). The V end lost 3 bases, the J end lost 7 bases, and 9 bases lay between the germline ends. This CDR3 is 12 amino acids long.

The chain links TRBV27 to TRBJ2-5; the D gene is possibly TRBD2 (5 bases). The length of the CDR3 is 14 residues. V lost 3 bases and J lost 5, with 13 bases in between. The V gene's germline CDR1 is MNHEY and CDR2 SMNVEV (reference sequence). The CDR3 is CASSFVGRVETQYF. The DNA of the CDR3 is TGTGCCAGCAGTTTCGTAGGGCGGGTGGAGACCCAGTACTTC.

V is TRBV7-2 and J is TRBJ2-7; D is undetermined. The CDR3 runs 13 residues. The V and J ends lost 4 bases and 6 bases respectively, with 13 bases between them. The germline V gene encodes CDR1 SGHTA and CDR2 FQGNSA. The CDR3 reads CASSSVLTSEQYF. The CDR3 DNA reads TGTGCCAGCAGCTCGGTCCTTACGTCCGAGCAGTACTTC.